This TCR beta chain is from a study of shared clonotypes between healthy human individuals (TCRdb year 2020). Some background on the complete study: The cohort comprised two women and a few men aged 18 to 49 years. For each donor, CD4 naive and CD4 memory were each given three plates, CD8 naive was given two plates, and CD8 memory was given one plate. The study deeply sequenced blood TCR repertoires of about 5 healthy adults to estimate repertoire size and the extent of clonotype sharing between individuals. To increase sequencing depth and limit assay-specific biases, TCR repertoire library preparation and sequencing were carried out by different laboratories using diverse techniques. Between about 0.8 and 8.9 billion PBMCs per donor were obtained by leukapheresis. What the study reported, not specific to this receptor: Larger estimated clonotype richness was generally found for naive subsets than for memory subsets. Compared with non-shared clonotypes, clonotypes shared by all four sorted-subset donors had higher generation probabilities. Based on pairwise subsampling, the degree of clonotype sharing among donors was expected to be affected by sequencing depth. Because the study included a small number of donors, the genetic and exposure-history diversity represented was limited. When a few donors were compared, the shared fraction of clonotypes was 5% to 6.5% for naive CD4, approximately 3.3% for naive CD8, 2% to 2.5% for memory CD4, and 0.4% for memory CD8. Even with the large sequencing depth, rarefaction of the sorted-subset datasets indicated that sequencing was incomplete. Only blood was sampled, and tissue TCR repertoires likely differ from those in blood.

TCR CDR3 regions were amplified from genomic DNA by multiplex PCR using the deep immunoSEQ assay. Genomic DNA extracted from each cell subset was distributed evenly over all wells of several immunoSEQ 96-well plates, and each plate served as one replicate. Each replicate PCR for sorted subsets received around 0.2 ug genomic DNA, equal to some 32,000 T cell genomes. The purified libraries were quantified using a Qubit 3.0 fluorometer, sized with a Bioanalyzer 2100, and then quantified again using the KAPA Library Quantification kit. Every immunoSEQ 96-well plate was sequenced on a dedicated single-read 150-cycle Illumina NextSeq 550 flow cell. For the original study's pipeline: Because only junctional sequences without quality scores were contained in the immunoSEQ output, filtering matching that applied to full-length reads could not be performed. To assign V/J genes and CDR3, sequences were annotated using PyIR, a Python wrapper for IgBLAST v1.9, with IMGT germline references. Any read was removed if the V/J assignment was weak (E-value above 1e-6), the CDR3 was missing, or the read contained stop codons, out-of-frame junctions, or ambiguous translated residues. V3J clonotypes were defined as sequences sharing the same inferred V gene, J gene, and CDR3 amino acid sequence. Percentage overlap between repertoires was calculated by dividing the number of shared unique clonotypes by the size of the smaller repertoire. Richness of each repertoire was evaluated using RTK rarefaction, the Chao1 estimator, and Recon v2.1 estimates of unobserved clonotypes. OLGA was used to compute generation probabilities for all TCRbeta clonotypes that the gDNA method yielded from a handful of donors. TCRdb's version of the immuneACCESS table is confined to in-frame rearrangements and falls short of the full clone set. An unresolved V gene accounts for under half of the shortfall where checked; the remainder is of unknown origin. The V and J calls and clone size were taken over from that table, and D and trimming were inferred from the DNA. The sample table records 1 million to 1.3 million clones; 78% of these occur just once. The ten largest clones represent around 0.6% of the sample.

Donors were healthy HIV-negative adults with no recently reported acute infections or vaccinations. All donors were Caucasian adults living in Nashville, Tennessee, USA. Magnetic negative selection was used to enrich CD4+ T cells, after which naive cells were positively selected on CD45RA and the negative fraction became the memory subset. After blood collection by leukapheresis, PBMCs were isolated using Ficoll-Histopaque density gradient centrifugation and then cryopreserved in the vapor phase of liquid nitrogen. Analytical flow cytometry was used to check the purity and quantity of each magnetically sorted T cell population. Genomic DNA was isolated from every sorted fraction and measured by UV absorbance on a Nanodrop 2000c. Germline trimming: 8 bases from V, 2 bases from J; junction bases outside gene matches: 4. The CDR3, from cysteine to phenylalanine, totals 14 residues. Only the CDR3 portion is preserved as DNA: 42 bases, with reading frame beginning at the first base. CDR1 and CDR2 were assigned from the germline V gene as SNHLY and FYNNEI.

Concerning this clone itself: The antigen it recognizes is unknown. Base qualities are not at hand, and no much larger clone is one base apart.

The rearranged segments are TRBV2 and TRBJ1-4; 8 central bases correspond to TRBD1. Sequencing was performed on memory CD4+ T cells from PBMCs. The sample's cell subset or site label, decoded: CD45RA-negative fraction. The origin of this receptor is a man aged 18-30 years in good health. Some clones in this sample may be carry-over from other donors' samples. The sequenced DNA: TGTGCCAGCTTACGACAGGGGACTAATGAAAAACTGTTTTTT. This encodes CASLRQGTNEKLFF.